The rows below give T cell receptor beta chains drawn from one sample of a study of blood T cell repertoires in COVID-19. The repertoire was sequenced with immunoSEQ multiplex PCR; TCRdb's copy has only in-frame clones and lacks some. The sample lists roughly 140,000 clones; around 78% were seen once. Sequencing was performed on peripheral blood. These receptor sequences come from a woman in her fifties or sixties with acute or convalescent COVID-19. The CDR3 runs from the conserved cysteine through the conserved F or W. A D gene is named only where the DNA matches it firmly. Clone size is stated in some rows and not others, as once, few, many or a class when expanded.

clone size,CDR3 length,D gene,V gene,J gene,CDR3 DNA,CDR3 protein
NA,15,TRBD2,TRBV4-2,TRBJ2-1,TGTGCCAGCAGCCGTCAGCGGGAGAGATACAATGAGCAGTTCTTC,CASSRQRERYNEQFF
once,19,NA,TRBV28,TRBJ1-2,TGTGCCAGCAGGGGATTCAGGGGCGCAGGGGCCCATTCTAACTATGGCTACACCTTC,CASRGFRGAGAHSNYGYTF
NA,17,TRBD2,TRBV5-1,TRBJ2-1,TGCGCCAGCAGCCCGGGACTAGCGGGCCTCTCCTACAATGAGCAGTTCTTC,CASSPGLAGLSYNEQFF
few,15,TRBD1,TRBV3-1/TRBV3-2,TRBJ1-3,TGTGCCAGCAGCCAGACAGGGACATCTGGAAACACCATATATTTT,CASSQTGTSGNTIYF
NA,12,NA,TRBV30,TRBJ2-2,TGTGCCTGGATTGGGGAGACCGGGGAGCTGTTTTTT,CAWIGETGELFF
NA,14,NA,TRBV6-1,TRBJ2-7,TGTGCCAGCAGTGAAGAGGACAGGGACTATGAGCAGTACTTC,CASSEEDRDYEQYF
NA,13,NA,TRBV30,TRBJ2-2,TGTGCCTGGTGGACAGAATTTACCGGGGAGCTGTTTTTT,CAWWTEFTGELFF
NA,13,NA,TRBV10-1,TRBJ2-7,TGCGCCAGCAGTACCGGACAGACCTACGAGCAGTACTTC,CASSTGQTYEQYF
NA,15,TRBD2,TRBV6-1,TRBJ2-7,TGTGCCAGCAGTGAAAGTAGCGGGAGCAGAGGCGAGCAGTACTTC,CASSESSGSRGEQYF
NA,15,TRBD2,TRBV19,TRBJ2-1,TGTGCCAGTAAGGGACTAGCGGGAGAACGCGATGAGCAGTTCTTC,CASKGLAGERDEQFF
NA,16,TRBD1,TRBV6-4,TRBJ1-2,TGTGCCAGCAGTGACTCGGGACAGGGGTGGCCCTATGGCTACACCTTC,CASSDSGQGWPYGYTF
NA,11,NA,TRBV7-9,TRBJ1-2,TGTGCCAGCAGCTTAATTACAGTCTACACCTTC,CASSLITVYTF
once,13,NA,TRBV6-5,TRBJ1-2,TGTGCCAGCGAGGGCGGACTATTGGTCCGGGGCACCTTC,CASEGGLLVRGTF
NA,15,NA,TRBV6-6,TRBJ2-6,TGTGCCAGCCGGCAGACAGCCTCTGGGGCCAACGTCCTGACTTTC,CASRQTASGANVLTF
once,15,NA,TRBV6-6,TRBJ1-3,TGTGCCAGCAGCCCCTCCCCGGTCTCTGGAAACACCATATATTTT,CASSPSPVSGNTIYF
NA,16,NA,TRBV28,TRBJ1-5,TGTGCCAGCAGGACCCGAGTGCGGTATAGCAATCAGCCCCAGCATTTT,CASRTRVRYSNQPQHF
NA,12,NA,TRBV6-6,TRBJ2-1,TGTGCCAGCAGTTACTCTTTGAGTGAGCAGTTCTTC,CASSYSLSEQFF